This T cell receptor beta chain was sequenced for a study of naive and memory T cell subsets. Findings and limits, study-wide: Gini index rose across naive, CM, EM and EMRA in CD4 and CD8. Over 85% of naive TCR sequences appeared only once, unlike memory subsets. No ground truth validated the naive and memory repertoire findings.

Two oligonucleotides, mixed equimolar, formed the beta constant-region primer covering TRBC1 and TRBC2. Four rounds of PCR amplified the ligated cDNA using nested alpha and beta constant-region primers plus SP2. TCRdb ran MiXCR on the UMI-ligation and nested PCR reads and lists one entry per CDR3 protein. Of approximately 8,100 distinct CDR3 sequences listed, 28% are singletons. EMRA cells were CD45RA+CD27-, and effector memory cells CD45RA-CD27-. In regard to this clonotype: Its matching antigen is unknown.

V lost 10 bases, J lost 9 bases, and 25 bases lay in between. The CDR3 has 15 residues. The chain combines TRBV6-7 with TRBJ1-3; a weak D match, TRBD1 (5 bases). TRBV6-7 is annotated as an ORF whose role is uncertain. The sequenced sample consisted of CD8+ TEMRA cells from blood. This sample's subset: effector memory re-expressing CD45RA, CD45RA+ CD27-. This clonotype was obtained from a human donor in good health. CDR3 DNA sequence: TGTGCCACCTCCGGGACGGCCCTTCGATCAAGCACCATATATTTT. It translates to CATSGTALRSSTIYF.